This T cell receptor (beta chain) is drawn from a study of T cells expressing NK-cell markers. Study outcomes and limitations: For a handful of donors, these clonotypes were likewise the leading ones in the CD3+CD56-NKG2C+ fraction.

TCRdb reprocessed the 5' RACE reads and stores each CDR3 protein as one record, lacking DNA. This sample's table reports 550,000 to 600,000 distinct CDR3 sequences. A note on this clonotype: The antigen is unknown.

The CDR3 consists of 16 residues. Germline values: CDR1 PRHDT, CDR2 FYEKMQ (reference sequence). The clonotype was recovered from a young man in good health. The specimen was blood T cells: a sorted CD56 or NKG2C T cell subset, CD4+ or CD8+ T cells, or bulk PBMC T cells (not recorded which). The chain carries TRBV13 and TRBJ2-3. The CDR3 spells CASSLAASGGTDTQYF.